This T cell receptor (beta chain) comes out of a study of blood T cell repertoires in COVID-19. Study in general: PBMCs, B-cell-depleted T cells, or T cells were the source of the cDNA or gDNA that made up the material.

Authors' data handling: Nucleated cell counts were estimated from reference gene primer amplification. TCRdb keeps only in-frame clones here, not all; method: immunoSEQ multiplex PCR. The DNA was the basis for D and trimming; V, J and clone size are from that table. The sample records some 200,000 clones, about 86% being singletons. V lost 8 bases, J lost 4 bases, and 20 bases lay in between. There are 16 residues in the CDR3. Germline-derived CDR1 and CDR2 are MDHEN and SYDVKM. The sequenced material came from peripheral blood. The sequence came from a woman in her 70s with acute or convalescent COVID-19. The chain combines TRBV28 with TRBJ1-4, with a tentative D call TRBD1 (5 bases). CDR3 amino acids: CASSLRGAGSNEKLFF. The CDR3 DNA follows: TGTGCCAGCTCGTTAAGGGGCGCCGGGAGTAATGAAAAACTGTTTTTT. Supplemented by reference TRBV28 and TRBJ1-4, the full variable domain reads DVKVTQSSRYLVKRTGEKVFLECVQDMDHENMFWYRQDPGLGLRLIYFSYDVKMKEKGDIPEGYSVSREKKERFSLILESASTNQTSMYLCASSLRGAGSNEKLFFGSGTQLSVL.